This T cell receptor beta chain is drawn from a study of blood T cell repertoires in COVID-19. Germline trimming cut 11 bases from V and 6 bases from J; bases unmatched to any gene: 8. There are 12 residues in the CDR3. From germline, CDR1 is SNHLY and CDR2 FYNNEI. The protocol was immunoSEQ multiplex PCR, while the TCRdb copy is restricted to in-frame clones and leaves out a portion. The sample shows about 60,000 clones, around 80% of them seen only once. V gene TRBV2 combines with J gene TRBJ2-3; 7 positions match TRBD2. This TCR derives from a human donor in a cohort sampled during active COVID-19. Sequencing was performed on peripheral blood. This CDR3 is CAGGDLRDTQYF. In DNA form, the CDR3 reads TGTGCCGGGGGGGACTTGCGGGATACGCAGTATTTT.